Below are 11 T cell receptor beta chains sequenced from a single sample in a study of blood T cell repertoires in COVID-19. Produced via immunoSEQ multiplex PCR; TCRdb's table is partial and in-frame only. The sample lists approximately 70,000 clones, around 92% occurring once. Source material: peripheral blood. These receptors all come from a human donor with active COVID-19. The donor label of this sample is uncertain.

The CDR3 region is CATTQTGYNEQFF. The CDR3 DNA sequence: TGTGCCACCACCCAGACAGGTTACAATGAGCAGTTCTTC. This chain uses TRBV24-1 with TRBJ2-1, with D tentatively TRBD1 (6 bases). Germline V gene sequence: CDR1 KGHDR, CDR2 SFDVKD. V lost 8 bases, J lost 4 bases, and 11 bases lay in between. There are 13 residues in the CDR3.

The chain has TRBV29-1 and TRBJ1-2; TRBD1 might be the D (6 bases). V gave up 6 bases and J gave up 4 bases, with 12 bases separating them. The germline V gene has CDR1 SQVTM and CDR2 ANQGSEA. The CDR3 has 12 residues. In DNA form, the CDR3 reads TGCAGCGTCAGGGGAGAGTCCTATGGCTACACCTTC. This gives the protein CSVRGESYGYTF.

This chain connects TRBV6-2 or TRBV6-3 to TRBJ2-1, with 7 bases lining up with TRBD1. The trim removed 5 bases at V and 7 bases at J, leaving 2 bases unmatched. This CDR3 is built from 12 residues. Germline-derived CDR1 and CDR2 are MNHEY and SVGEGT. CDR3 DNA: TGTGCCAGCAGTGCCAGGGGGAATGAGCAGTTCTTC. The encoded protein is CASSARGNEQFF.

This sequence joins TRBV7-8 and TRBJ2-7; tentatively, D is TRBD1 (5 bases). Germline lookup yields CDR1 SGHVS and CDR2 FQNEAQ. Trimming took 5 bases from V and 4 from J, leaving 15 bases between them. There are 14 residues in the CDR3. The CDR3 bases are TGTGCCAGCAGCCCCCGCAGGGTCGGGTACGAGCAGTACTTC. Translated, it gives CASSPRRVGYEQYF.

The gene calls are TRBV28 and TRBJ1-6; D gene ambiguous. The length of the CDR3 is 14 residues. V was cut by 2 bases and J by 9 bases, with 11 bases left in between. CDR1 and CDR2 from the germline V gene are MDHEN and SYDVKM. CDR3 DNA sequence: TGTGCCAGCAGTTTAGGAGGGTTGGGTTCACCCCTCCACTTT. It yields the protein CASSLGGLGSPLHF.

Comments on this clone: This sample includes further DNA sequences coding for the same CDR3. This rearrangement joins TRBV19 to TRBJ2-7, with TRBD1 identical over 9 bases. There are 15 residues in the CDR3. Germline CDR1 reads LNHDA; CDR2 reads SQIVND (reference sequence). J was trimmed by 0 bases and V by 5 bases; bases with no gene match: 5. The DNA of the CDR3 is TGTGCCAGTAGTCCCGGGACAGGGATCTCCTACGAGCAGTACTTC. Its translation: CASSPGTGISYEQYF.

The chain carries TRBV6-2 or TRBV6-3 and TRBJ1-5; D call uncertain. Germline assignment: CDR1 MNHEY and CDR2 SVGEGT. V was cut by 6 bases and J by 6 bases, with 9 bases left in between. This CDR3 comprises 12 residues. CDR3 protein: CASSRLAQPQHF. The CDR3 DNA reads TGTGCCAGCAGCCGACTGGCTCAGCCCCAGCATTTT.

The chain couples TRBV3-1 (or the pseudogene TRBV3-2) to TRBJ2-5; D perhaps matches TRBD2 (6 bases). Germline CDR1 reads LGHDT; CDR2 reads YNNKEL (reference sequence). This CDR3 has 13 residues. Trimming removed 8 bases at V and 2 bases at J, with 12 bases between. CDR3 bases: TGTGCCAGCGAATGGCGGGGACAAGAGACCCAGTACTTC. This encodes CASEWRGQETQYF.

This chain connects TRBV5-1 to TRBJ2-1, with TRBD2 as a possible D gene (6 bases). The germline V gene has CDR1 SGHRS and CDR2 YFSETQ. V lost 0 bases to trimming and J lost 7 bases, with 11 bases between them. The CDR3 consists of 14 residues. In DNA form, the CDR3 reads TGCGCCAGCAGCTTGGGGGTGGCGGGGAATGAGCAGTTCTTC. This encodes CASSLGVAGNEQFF.

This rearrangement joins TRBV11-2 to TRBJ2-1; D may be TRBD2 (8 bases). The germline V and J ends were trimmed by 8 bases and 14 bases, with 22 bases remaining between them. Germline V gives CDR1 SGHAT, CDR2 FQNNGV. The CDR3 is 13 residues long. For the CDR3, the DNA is TGTGCCAGCTCCCAACGTCGGGAGGGGGCGAAGTTCTTC. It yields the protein CASSQRREGAKFF.

CDR3: CASSLGGQRLVHTEAFF. The CDR3 DNA is TGCGCCAGCAGCTTGGGGGGACAGAGGCTGGTCCACACTGAAGCTTTCTTT. This chain connects TRBV5-1 to TRBJ1-1; 7 positions match TRBD1. V lost 0 bases and J lost 3; bases outside the gene matches: 11. Germline V gene lookup returns CDR1 SGHRS and CDR2 YFSETQ. The CDR3 is 17 residues long.